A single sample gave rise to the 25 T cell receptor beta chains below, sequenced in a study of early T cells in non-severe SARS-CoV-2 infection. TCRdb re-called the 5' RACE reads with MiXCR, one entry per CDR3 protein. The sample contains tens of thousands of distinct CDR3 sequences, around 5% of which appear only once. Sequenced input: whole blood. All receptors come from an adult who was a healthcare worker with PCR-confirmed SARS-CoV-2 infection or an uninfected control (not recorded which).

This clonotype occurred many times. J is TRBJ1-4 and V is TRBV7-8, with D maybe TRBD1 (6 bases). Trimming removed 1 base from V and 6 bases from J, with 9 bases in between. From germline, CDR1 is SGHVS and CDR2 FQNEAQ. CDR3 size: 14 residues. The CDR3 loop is CASSLGTADEKLFF. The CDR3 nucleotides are TGTGCCAGCAGCTTAGGGACAGCCGATGAAAAACTGTTTTTT.

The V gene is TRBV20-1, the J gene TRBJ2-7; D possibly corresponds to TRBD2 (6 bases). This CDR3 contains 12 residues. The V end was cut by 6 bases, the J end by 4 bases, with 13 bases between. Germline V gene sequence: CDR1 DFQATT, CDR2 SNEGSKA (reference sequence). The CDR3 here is CSATPLAYEQYF. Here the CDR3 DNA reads TGCAGTGCCACCCCTCTAGCGTACGAGCAGTACTTC.

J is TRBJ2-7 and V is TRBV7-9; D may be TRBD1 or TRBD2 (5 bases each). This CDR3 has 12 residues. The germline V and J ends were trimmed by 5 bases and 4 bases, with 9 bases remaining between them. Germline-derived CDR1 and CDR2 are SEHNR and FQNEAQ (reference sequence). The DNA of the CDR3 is TGTGCCAGCAGCCCGGGACCTTACGAGCAGTACTTC. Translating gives CASSPGPYEQYF.

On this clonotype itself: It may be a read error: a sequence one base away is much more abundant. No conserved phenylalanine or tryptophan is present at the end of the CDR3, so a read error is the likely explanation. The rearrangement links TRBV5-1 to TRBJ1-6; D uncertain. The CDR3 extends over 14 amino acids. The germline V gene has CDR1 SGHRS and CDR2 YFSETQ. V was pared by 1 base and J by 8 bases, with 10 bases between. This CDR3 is CASSLNGLDSPLHL. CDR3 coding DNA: TGCGCCAGCAGCTTGAATGGATTGGATTCACCCCTCCACCTT.

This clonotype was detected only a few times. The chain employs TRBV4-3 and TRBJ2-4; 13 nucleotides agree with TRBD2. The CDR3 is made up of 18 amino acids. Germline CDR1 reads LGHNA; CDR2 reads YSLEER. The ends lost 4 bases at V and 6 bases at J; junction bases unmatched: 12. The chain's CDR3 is CASSRFWATSGGGNIQYF. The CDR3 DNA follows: TGCGCCAGCAGCCGCTTTTGGGCCACTAGCGGGGGGGGAAACATTCAGTACTTC.

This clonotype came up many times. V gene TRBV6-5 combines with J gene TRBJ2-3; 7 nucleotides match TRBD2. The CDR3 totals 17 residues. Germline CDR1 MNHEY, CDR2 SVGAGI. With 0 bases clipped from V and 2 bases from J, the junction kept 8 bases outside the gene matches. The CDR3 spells CASSYSIGGSFTDTQYF. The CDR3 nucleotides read TGTGCCAGCAGTTACTCGATCGGGGGGTCTTTCACAGATACGCAGTATTTT.

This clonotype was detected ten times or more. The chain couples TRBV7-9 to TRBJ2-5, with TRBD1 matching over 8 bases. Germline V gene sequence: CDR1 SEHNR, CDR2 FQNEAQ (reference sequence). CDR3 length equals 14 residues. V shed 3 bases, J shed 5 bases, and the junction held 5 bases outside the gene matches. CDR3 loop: CASSFLQGDETQYF. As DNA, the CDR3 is TGTGCCAGCAGCTTCTTACAGGGGGACGAGACCCAGTACTTC. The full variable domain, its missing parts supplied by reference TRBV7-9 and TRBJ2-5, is DTGVSQNPRHKITKRGQNVTFRCDPISEHNRLYWYRQTLGQGPEFLTYFQNEAQLEKSRLLSDRFSAERPKGSFSTLEIQRTEQGDSAMYLCASSFLQGDETQYFGPGTRLLVL.

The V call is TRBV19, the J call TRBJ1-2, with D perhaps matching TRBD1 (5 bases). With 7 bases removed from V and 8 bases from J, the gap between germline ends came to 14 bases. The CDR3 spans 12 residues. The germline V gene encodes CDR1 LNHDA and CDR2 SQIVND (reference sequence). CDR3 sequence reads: CASMGTGPGYTF. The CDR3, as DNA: TGTGCCAGTATGGGGACGGGGCCCGGCTACACCTTC.

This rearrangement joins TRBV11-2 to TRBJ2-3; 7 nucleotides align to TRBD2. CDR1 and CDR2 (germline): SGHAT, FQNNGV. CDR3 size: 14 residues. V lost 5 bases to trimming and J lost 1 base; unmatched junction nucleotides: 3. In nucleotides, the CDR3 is TGTGCCAGCAGCGGGGCGGGGGGCACAGATACGCAGTATTTT. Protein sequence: CASSGAGGTDTQYF. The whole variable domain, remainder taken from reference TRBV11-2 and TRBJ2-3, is EAGVAQSPRYKIIEKRQSVAFWCNPISGHATLYWYQQILGQGPKLLIQFQNNGVVDDSQLPKDRFSAERLKGVDSTLKIQPAKLEDSAVYLCASSGAGGTDTQYFGPGTRLTVL.

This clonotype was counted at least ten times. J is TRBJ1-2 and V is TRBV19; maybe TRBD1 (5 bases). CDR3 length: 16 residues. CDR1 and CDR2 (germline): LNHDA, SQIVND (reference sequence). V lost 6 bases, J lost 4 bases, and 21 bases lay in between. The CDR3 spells CASSPPEGHSIYGYTF. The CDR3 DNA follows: TGTGCCAGTAGCCCACCCGAAGGACATTCCATCTATGGCTACACCTTC.

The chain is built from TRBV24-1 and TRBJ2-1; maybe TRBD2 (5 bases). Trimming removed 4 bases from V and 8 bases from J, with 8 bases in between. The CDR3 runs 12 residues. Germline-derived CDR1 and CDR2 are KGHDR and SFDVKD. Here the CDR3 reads CATSEVGDEQFF. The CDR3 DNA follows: TGTGCCACCAGTGAAGTGGGAGATGAGCAGTTCTTC.

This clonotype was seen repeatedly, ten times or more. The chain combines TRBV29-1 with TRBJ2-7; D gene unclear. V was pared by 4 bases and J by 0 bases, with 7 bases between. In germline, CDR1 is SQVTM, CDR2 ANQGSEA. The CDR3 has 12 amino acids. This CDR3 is CSVADVSYEQYF. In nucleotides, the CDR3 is TGCAGCGTTGCCGATGTCTCCTACGAGCAGTACTTC.

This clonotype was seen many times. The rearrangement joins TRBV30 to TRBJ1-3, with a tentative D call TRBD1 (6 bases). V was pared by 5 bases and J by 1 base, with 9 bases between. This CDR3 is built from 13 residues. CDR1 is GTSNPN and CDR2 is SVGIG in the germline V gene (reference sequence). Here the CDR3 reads CAWQGFSGNTIYF. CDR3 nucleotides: TGTGCCTGGCAGGGGTTTTCTGGAAACACCATATATTTT.

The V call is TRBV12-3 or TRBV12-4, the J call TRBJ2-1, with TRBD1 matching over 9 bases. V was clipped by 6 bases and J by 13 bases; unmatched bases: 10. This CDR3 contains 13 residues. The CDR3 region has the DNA TGTGCCAGCAGGCCGGGGGACAGGGTTGGACAGTTCTTC. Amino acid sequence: CASRPGDRVGQFF.

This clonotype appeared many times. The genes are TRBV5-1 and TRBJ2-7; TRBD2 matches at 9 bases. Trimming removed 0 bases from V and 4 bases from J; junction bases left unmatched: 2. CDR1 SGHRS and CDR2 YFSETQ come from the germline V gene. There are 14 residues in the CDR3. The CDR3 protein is CASSLATSGYEQYF. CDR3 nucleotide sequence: TGCGCCAGCAGCTTGGCGACTAGCGGATACGAGCAGTACTTC.

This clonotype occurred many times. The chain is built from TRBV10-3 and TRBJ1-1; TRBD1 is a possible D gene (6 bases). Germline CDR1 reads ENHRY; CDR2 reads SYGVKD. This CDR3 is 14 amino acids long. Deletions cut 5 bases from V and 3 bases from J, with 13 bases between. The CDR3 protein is CAISPSGGHTEAFF. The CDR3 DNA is TGTGCCATCAGTCCCTCCGGGGGGCACACTGAAGCTTTCTTT.

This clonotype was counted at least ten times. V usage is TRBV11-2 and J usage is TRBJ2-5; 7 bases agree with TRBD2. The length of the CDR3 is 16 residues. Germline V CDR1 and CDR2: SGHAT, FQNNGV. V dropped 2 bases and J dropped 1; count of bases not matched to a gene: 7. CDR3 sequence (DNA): TGTGCCAGCAGCTTATTCTACGGGGGGACCCAAGAGACCCAGTACTTC. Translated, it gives CASSLFYGGTQETQYF.

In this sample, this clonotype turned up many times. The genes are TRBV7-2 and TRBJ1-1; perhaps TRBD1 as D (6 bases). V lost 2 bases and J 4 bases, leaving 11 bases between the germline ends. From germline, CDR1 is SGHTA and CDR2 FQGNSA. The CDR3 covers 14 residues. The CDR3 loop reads CASSLLGGTTEAFF. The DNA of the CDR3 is TGTGCCAGCAGCTTACTTGGGGGCACCACTGAAGCTTTCTTT.

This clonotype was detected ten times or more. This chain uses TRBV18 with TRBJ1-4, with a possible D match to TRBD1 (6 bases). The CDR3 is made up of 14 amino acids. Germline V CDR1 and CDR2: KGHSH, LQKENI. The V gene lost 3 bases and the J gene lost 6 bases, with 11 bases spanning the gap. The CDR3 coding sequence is TGTGCCAGCTCACCGCGGGGGGCGGATGAAAAACTGTTTTTT. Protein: CASSPRGADEKLFF.

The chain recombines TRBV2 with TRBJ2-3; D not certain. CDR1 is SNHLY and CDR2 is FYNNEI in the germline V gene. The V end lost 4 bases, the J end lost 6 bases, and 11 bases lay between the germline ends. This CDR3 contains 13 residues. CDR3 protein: CASSVLLGDTQYF. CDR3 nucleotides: TGTGCCAGCAGTGTCCTATTGGGTGATACGCAGTATTTT.

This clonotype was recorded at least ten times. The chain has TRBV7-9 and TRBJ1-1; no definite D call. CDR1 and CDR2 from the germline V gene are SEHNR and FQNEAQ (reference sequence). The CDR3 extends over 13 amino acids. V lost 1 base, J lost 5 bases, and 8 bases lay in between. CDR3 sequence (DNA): TGTGCCAGCAGCTTAGAATTCTGGACTGAAGCTTTCTTT. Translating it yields CASSLEFWTEAFF.

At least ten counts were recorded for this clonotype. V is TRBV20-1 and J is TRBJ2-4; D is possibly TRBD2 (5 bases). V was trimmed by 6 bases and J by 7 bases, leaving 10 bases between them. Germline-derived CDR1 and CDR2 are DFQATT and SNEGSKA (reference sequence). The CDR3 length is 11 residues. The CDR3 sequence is CSARGSNIQYF. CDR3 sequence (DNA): TGCAGTGCCCGAGGGTCCAACATTCAGTACTTC.

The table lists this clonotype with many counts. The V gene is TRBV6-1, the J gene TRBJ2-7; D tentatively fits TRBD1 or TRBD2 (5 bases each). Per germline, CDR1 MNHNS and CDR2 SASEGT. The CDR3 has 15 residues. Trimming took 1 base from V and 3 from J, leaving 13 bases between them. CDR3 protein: CASSEGSGQVYEQYF. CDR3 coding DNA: TGTGCCAGCAGTGAAGGATCGGGGCAGGTCTACGAGCAGTACTTC.

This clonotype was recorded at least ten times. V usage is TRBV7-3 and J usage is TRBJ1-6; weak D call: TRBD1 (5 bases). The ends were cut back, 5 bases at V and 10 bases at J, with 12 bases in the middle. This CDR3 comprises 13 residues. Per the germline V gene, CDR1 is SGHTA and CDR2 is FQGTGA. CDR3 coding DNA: TGTGCCAGCAGCCCGGAGGGACGATCACCCCTCCACTTT. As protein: CASSPEGRSPLHF.

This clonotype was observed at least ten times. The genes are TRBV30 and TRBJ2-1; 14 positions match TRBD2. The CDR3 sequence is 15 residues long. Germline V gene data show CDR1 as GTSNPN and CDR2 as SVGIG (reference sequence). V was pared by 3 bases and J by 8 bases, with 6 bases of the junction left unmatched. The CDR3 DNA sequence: TGTGCCTGGAGCCCGGGACTAGCGGGGGCCGATGAGCAGTTCTTC. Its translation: CAWSPGLAGADEQFF.